This TCR beta chain was captured by sequencing in a study of technical replicates of blood from several donors. The V end was cut by 3 bases, the J end by 9 bases, with 12 bases between. The CDR3 has 11 amino acids. Germline CDR1 is DFQATT and CDR2 is SNEGSKA (reference sequence). The table came from immunoSEQ multiplex PCR; TCRdb's copy has only in-frame clones and leaves some out. This sample carries tens of thousands of clones, roughly 86% of them seen once, and the ten largest clones take over 4%. The V call is TRBV20-1, the J call TRBJ2-7, with D possibly TRBD2 on 6 matching bases. Sequenced sample: PBMCs. The receptor comes from a human donor in good health. Some clones in this sample may be carry-over from other donors' samples. The DNA of the CDR3 is TGCAGTGCTAGGGACTACCAACTGCAGTACTTC. It encodes CSARDYQLQYF.